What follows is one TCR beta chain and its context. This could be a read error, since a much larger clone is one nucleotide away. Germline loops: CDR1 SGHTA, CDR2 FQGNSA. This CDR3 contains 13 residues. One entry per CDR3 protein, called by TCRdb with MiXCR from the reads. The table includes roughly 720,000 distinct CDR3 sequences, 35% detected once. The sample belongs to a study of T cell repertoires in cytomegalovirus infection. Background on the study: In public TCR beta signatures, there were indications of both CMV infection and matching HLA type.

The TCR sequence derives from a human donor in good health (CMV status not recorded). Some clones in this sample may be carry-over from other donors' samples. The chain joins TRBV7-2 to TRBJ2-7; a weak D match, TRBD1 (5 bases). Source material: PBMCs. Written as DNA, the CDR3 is TGTGCCAGCAGCTTATCACAGGATAACGATCAGTACTTC. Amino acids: CASSLSQDNDQYF.